This T cell receptor beta chain was found in a study of T cells in Graves' hyperthyroidism and ophthalmopathy. Whole-study results and caveats: Blood shared most expanded thyroid clonotypes above 0.001.

TCR beta CDR3 sequences were amplified from RNA transcripts. HTBI primers drove first-round RT-PCR of the TCR CDR3. One entry per CDR3 protein results from TCRdb running MiXCR on the multiplex PCR reads. The profile covers 40,000 or so distinct CDR3 sequences, with about 50% appearing a single time and 6.2% taken by the ten largest. J was trimmed by 3 bases and V by 5 bases; bases with no gene match: 13. The CDR3 spans 17 residues. This clonotype was detected ten times or more. Antigen specificity is unknown. The V and J genes are TRBV12-3 or TRBV12-4 and TRBJ2-7, with 10 bases fitting TRBD2. This TCR derives from a woman in her 50s with Graves' hyperthyroidism that later progressed to Graves' ophthalmopathy. Sequences were obtained from blood. The CDR3 nucleotides are TGTGCCAGCAGTACCTTCCTCGGACTAGCGGTGGACTACGAGCAGTACTTC. As protein: CASSTFLGLAVDYEQYF.